A selection of T cell receptor beta chains follows, all from one sample in a study of human T cells and chemical hapten exposure. In TCRdb, the RACE reads were re-called with MiXCR into one record per CDR3 protein. Of some 91,000 distinct CDR3 sequences in the sample, 27% were seen once. Sample: whole blood, taken in connection with sensitization to the hapten diphenylcyclopropenone (DPC). Receptor source: a man aged 40-49 years with alopecia areata. Some clones in this sample may be carry-over from other donors' samples. CDR3s include the opening cysteine and the closing phenylalanine or tryptophan. D genes are given only for firm matches. Rows give clone size only sometimes, using once, few, many, or a class for an expanded clone.

>TRBV7-9|TRBJ2-5|TRBD2|NA
CASSSLLSGRKTQYF
TGTGCCAGCAGCTCCCTACTTAGCGGGAGGAAGACCCAGTACTTC
>TRBV29-1|TRBJ2-3|TRBD2|NA
CSAGRLLTDTQYF
TGCAGCGCCGGGAGGTTGCTGACAGATACGCAGTATTTT
>TRBV12-3/TRBV12-4|TRBJ1-2|NA|NA
CASSFVTGNYGYTF
TGTGCCAGCAGTTTTGTAACTGGTAACTATGGCTACACCTTC
>TRBV10-3|TRBJ2-4|NA|NA
CAISESGENIQYF
TGTGCCATCAGTGAGTCCGGGGAAAACATTCAGTACTTC
>TRBV10-3|TRBJ2-1|TRBD2|NA
CAAGLADYNEQFF
TGTGCCGCGGGACTAGCGGATTACAATGAGCAGTTCTTC
>TRBV5-1|TRBJ2-2|TRBD1|NA
CASSWGQGTGELFF
TGCGCCAGCAGCTGGGGACAGGGGACCGGGGAGCTGTTTTTT
>TRBV6-2/TRBV6-3|TRBJ1-6|NA|NA
CASSYPRDGYNSPLHF
TGTGCCAGCAGTTACCCCCGGGACGGCTATAATTCACCCCTCCACTTT
>TRBV12-3/TRBV12-4|TRBJ2-5|TRBD2|few
CASSFKAGQETQYF
TGTGCCAGCAGTTTTAAAGCGGGGCAAGAGACCCAGTACTTC
>TRBV28|TRBJ1-1|NA|few
CASSLNPDRRAFF
TGTGCCAGCAGTTTAAACCCCGACAGGAGGGCTTTCTTT
>TRBV15|TRBJ1-5|NA|NA
CATSRDNVGPQHF
TGTGCCACCAGCAGAGATAACGTTGGGCCCCAGCATTTT
>TRBV20-1|TRBJ2-5|TRBD2|few
CSALTSGRAGGETQYF
TGCAGTGCCTTGACTAGCGGGAGGGCCGGGGGAGAGACCCAGTACTTC
>TRBV6-6|TRBJ2-1|TRBD2|NA
CASTPRGLAGSEQFF
TGTGCCAGCACCCCTAGGGGACTAGCGGGGTCTGAGCAGTTCTTC
>TRBV9|TRBJ2-3|TRBD2|NA
CASSVGWRETADTQYF
TGTGCCAGCAGCGTAGGATGGCGGGAGACGGCAGATACGCAGTATTTT
>TRBV20-1|TRBJ1-5|NA|NA
CSARLNLASSNQPQHF
TGCAGTGCTAGATTAAACTTGGCATCTAGCAATCAGCCCCAGCATTTT
>TRBV2|TRBJ1-2|TRBD1|NA
CASLDRGSGYTF
TGTGCCAGCCTGGACAGGGGCTCTGGCTACACCTTC
>TRBV10-3|TRBJ2-3|TRBD2|NA
CAISESIGSGRAEADTQYF
TGTGCCATCAGTGAGTCGATTGGTAGCGGGAGGGCCGAAGCAGATACGCAGTATTTT
>TRBV20-1|TRBJ2-7|TRBD2|NA
CSARDPGRATYEQYF
TGCAGTGCTAGAGATCCCGGGAGGGCCACCTACGAGCAGTACTTC
>TRBV10-3|TRBJ2-5|TRBD2|few
CAISPTSGDLTQYF
TGTGCCATCAGTCCTACTAGCGGGGACCTAACCCAGTACTTC
>TRBV7-2|TRBJ2-2|TRBD2|NA
CASSFSGSGTGELFF
TGTGCCAGCAGCTTTAGCGGGAGCGGTACCGGGGAGCTGTTTTTT
>TRBV12-3/TRBV12-4|TRBJ1-4|NA|few
CASSENTGLLGEKLFF
TGTGCCAGCAGTGAAAACACAGGGCTCTTGGGAGAAAAACTGTTTTTT
>TRBV6-2/TRBV6-3|TRBJ1-5|NA|few
CASSYSKSGNQPQHF
TGTGCCAGCAGTTACTCAAAATCAGGGAATCAGCCCCAGCATTTT
>TRBV10-3|TRBJ2-5|NA|few
CATGPTPETQYF
TGTGCCACCGGACCGACCCCAGAGACCCAGTACTTC
>TRBV6-6|TRBJ2-5|NA|NA
CAVGRGTQETQYF
TGTGCCGTCGGAAGGGGAACTCAAGAGACCCAGTACTTC